The source of this T cell receptor beta chain is a study of Ad26.COV2.S vaccination and SARS-CoV-2 variants. Notes on this clone: The antigen is unknown.

The germline V gene has CDR1 KGHSH and CDR2 LQKENI. CDR3 length equals 16 residues. The ends lost 6 bases at V and 2 bases at J; junction bases unmatched: 12. The repertoire was sequenced with immunoSEQ multiplex PCR; TCRdb's copy has only in-frame clones and lacks some. Among about 680,000 clones listed, around 90% were seen once. Overall study findings and caveats: Spike-specific TCR breadth was greater after Ad26.COV2.S than placebo.

Treatment: around 19 received Ad26.COV2.S at low or high dose, single or two shots; roughly five received placebo; per-sample allocation not given. Sampling was done on day 63 after the first vaccine or placebo injection. An Ad26 vector carrying the Wuhan-strain SARS-CoV-2 spike served as the vaccine. The chain uses TRBV18 and TRBJ1-2; TRBD1 aligns across 7 bases. The sequenced sample was peripheral blood, obtained in a trial of Ad26.COV2.S vaccine versus placebo. This TCR was sampled from a person between 18 and 59 years old who received the Ad26.COV2.S COVID-19 vaccine or a placebo. The CDR3 DNA reads TGTGCCAGCTCTGCCTCTCAGGGGGAGATGAACTATGGCTACACCTTC. Its translation: CASSASQGEMNYGYTF.